The clone carrying this TCR beta chain was counted a single time. As yet, its antigen is unknown. The junction does not match germline at one end; this may be a read error. The library came from three nested PCR rounds adapted from ARM-PCR protocols. TCRdb redid the calling of the multiplex PCR reads with MiXCR, one entry per CDR3 protein. Of about 76,000 distinct CDR3 sequences listed, 65% to 75% are singletons. These data are taken from a study of tumor and adjacent non-tumor tissue in lung cancer. Study as a whole: There were around 11 adenocarcinoma, a couple of squamous cell carcinoma and 1 small cell lung cancer cases.

Notes on the study in general: In normal lung, the top 100 clones were significantly more dominant than in tumor. Significantly higher TCR diversity was found in tumor than normal lung.

No cell sorting was done before RNA was extracted from the tissue. Looked up from germline, CDR1 is SGHNT and CDR2 is YYREEE (reference sequence). The CDR3 covers 15 residues. The source is a woman aged 70 to 79 with non-small cell lung cancer. The chain joins TRBV5-4 to TRBJ2-3; 9 nucleotides line up with TRBD1. Sequenced sample: lung tumor tissue. The CDR3 nucleotides are TGTGCCAGCAGCTACGGGACAGGGAAGGTAGATATGCAGTATTTT. Amino acid sequence: CASSYGTGKVDMQYF.